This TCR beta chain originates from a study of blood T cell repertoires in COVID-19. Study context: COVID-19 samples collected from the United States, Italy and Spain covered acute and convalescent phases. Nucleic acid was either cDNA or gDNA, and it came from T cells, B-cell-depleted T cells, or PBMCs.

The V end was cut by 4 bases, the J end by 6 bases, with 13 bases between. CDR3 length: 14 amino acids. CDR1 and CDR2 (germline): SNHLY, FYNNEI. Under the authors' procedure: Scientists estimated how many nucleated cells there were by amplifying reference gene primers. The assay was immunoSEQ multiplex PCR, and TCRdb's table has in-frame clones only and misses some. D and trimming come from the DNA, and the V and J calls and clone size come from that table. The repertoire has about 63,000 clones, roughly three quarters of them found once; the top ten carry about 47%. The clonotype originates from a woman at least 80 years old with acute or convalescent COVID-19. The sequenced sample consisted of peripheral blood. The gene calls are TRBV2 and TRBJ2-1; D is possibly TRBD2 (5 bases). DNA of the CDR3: TGTGCCAGCAGTGGCAAGGGCCGGGGCAATGAGCAGTTCTTC. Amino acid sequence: CASSGKGRGNEQFF.